The following is a TCR beta chain sequence with its context. Its antigen is unknown. No clone much larger than this one lies a single base away; base qualities are absent. The immunoSEQ Assay, a bias-controlled multiplex PCR, was used to amplify TCRbeta CDR3 regions from genomic DNA. On the authors' methods: The number of nucleated cells in each sample was estimated from the amplification of reference gene primers within the assay. To quantify the absolute abundance of each unique TCRbeta CDR3 rearrangement, sequence reads were collapsed and filtered. For each sample, productive Simpson clonality was calculated as the square root of Simpson's diversity index over productive rearrangements. The source is immuneACCESS, and TCRdb retained only in-frame sequences with V and J called. Part of the clones is not carried over; for the studies checked, unresolved V genes explain less than half of this, and the remainder is unexplained. V and J calls and clone size come straight from that table; D and trimming were deduced from the DNA. The sample yields approximately 230,000 clones; 75% to 90% were counted once. The ten most abundant clones make up about 2.2% of the sample.

Another Seattle source contributed samples from volunteer blood donors who had recovered from COVID-19. Collaborating institutions collected whole blood in K2EDTA tubes following their own protocols. For TCRbeta analysis, collaborators shipped samples in one of three forms: frozen whole blood, isolated PBMCs, or DNA extracted from either of those sample types. This sample is part of a study of blood T cell repertoires in COVID-19 (dated by TCRdb to the early 2020s). The study in broad terms: Samples covering the acute and convalescent phases of COVID-19 were provided by collaborators in the United States, Italy and Spain. The dataset comprised deeply sampled blood TCRbeta repertoires from subjects exposed to, actively infected with, or recovered from COVID-19. The repertoires were released in a freely available public database meant as a resource for research on the immune response to SARS-CoV-2. The samples were drawn from two sources: the first 160 participants of the ongoing ImmuneRACE study, and 1,200 or so subjects contributed by 6 global collaborators. Where available, HLA class I and class II types were taken from metadata supplied by the sample provider and were not determined by assay-based typing. The material from the prospective study consisted of cDNA or gDNA derived from T cells, B-cell-depleted T cells, or PBMCs. Sample metadata almost always included a de-identified subject ID, COVID-19 status, age in years and sex.

Overall study results and their limits: How much clinical and demographic metadata was included differed by source and by participant, and the metadata was provided uncurated.

Trimming leaves V shorter by 5 bases and J shorter by 2 bases, with the junction holding 9 bases beyond the gene matches. CDR1 KGHDR and CDR2 SFDVKD are derived from the germline V gene. The CDR3 goes from the cysteine to the phenylalanine over 17 residues. The CDR3 DNA has 51 bases and is translated from base 1. Rearrangement joined TRBV24-1 to TRBJ2-1; TRBD1 fits 9 bases in the junction. The TCR was taken from a man aged 30 to 39 who had recovered from COVID-19. Input material: peripheral blood. This receptor carries the CDR3 CATSGGAGDRAYNEQFF. Read as DNA, the sequence is TGTGCCACCAGTGGGGGGGCCGGGGACAGGGCCTACAATGAGCAGTTCTTC.